Given below is one T cell receptor beta chain in context. This receptor's antigen is unknown. Base qualities are not provided; no much larger clone lies one nucleotide away. Spanning cysteine to phenylalanine, the CDR3 consists of 13 amino acids. The only DNA kept is the CDR3, 39 bases in frame from the first base. Trimming at the junction amounts to 4 bases on V and 0 bases on J, and the germline ends lie 6 bases apart. The germline V gene encodes CDR1 SGHAT and CDR2 FQNNGV. In the first month after transplant, blood samples were collected up to 4 times, and after that at least monthly when available. Libraries were prepared through the immunoSEQ multiplex PCR assay. High-throughput TCR-beta CDR3 sequencing of genomic DNA from most patients was performed by Adaptive Biotechnologies. The study's own analysis went as follows. TCR sequencing data for 15 to 20 patients were retrieved from Adaptive's ImmunoSEQ software; three other patients were processed with MiXCR and VDJtools. CDR3 nucleotide sequences shared by donor and recipient were removed because the origin of these sequences could not be assigned. To count as alloreactive, a clone needed at least 2-fold expansion over unstimulated cells and a minimum CFSE-low frequency of 0.002% (template counts) or 0.001% (read counts). Mappable clones were those detected in sequenced pre-transplant spleen, lymph node, or MLR CFSE-low populations of the donor or recipient. The cumulative frequency of alloreactive clones was calculated as a percentage of all sequences, weighted by copy number. The source is immuneACCESS, and TCRdb retained only in-frame sequences with V and J called. Part of the clones is not carried over; for the studies checked, unresolved V genes explain less than half of this, and the remainder is unexplained. The DNA was the basis for D and trimming; V, J and clone size are from that table. The sample table lists approximately 10,000 clones, around 94% of them with a count of one. The ten largest clonotypes hold around 2% of the sample.

The data were taken from a study of graft-versus-host responses after intestinal transplantation (dated by TCRdb to the early 2020s). Regarding the research as a whole: Recipients received multivisceral, liver-intestinal, or isolated intestinal transplants. Instead of going to the commercial service, samples from three later patients were sequenced in-house on an Illumina MiSeq and processed with MiXCR. A cohort of approximately 23 intestinal transplant recipients, including one retransplant, was enrolled, and a few patients lacking pretransplant specimens were excluded. To identify alloreactive clones, pre-transplant mixed lymphocyte reaction products were sequenced and compared with unstimulated pre-transplant donor and recipient T cells. Every recipient was given anti-thymocyte globulin induction, followed by approximately three years of maintenance tacrolimus and steroids. Bulk TCR-beta CDR3 sequencing was used to track graft-versus-host and host-versus-graft alloreactive T cell clones in the graft, circulation and bone marrow after intestinal transplantation. A peak of at least 4% donor T cells among recipient peripheral blood mononuclear cells was the definition used for donor T cell macrochimerism.

General conclusions and limits of the study: High GvH to HvG T cell clonal ratios were observed in the allografts of patients with donor T cell macrochimerism. Early after transplant, peak levels of circulating GvH clones were associated with declines in HvG clones. GvH clones were detected in recipient bone marrow, and some appeared earlier in ileal mucosa or blood, consistent with an intestinal mucosal origin. The conclusions were limited by the relatively low number and heterogeneity of the intestinal transplant patients.

The V and J genes are TRBV11-2 and TRBJ1-1, with an unclear D gene assignment. This receptor was identified in a human patient who received an intestinal transplant, so some T cells may come from the graft donor. Sequencing used PBMCs, obtained 8 days after intestinal transplant. The DNA sequence is given as TGTGCCAGCAGCTCACAATTGAACACTGAAGCTTTCTTT. This sequence encodes CASSSQLNTEAFF. When the CDR3 is completed using the reference TRBV11-2 and TRBJ1-1 genes on either side, the full variable domain is EAGVAQSPRYKIIEKRQSVAFWCNPISGHATLYWYQQILGQGPKLLIQFQNNGVVDDSQLPKDRFSAERLKGVDSTLKIQPAKLEDSAVYLCASSSQLNTEAFFGQGTRLTVV.